This TCR beta chain was sequenced in a study of CD8 T cells in acute hepatitis C reinfection. The CDR3 sequence is 14 residues long. CDR1 is GTSNPN, CDR2 SVGIG, per germline (reference sequence). Profiled with immunoSEQ multiplex PCR; TCRdb holds only in-frame clones, not every one. The repertoire holds about 38,000 clones, with 87% as singletons. The time point was: naive CD8 control sorted from an acute-time-point sample. CD3, CD8 and CD45RO antibodies stained cells; a viability dye excluded dead cells. What was sequenced was naive CD8+ T cells from PBMCs. The chain carries TRBV30 and TRBJ1-3; TRBD1 is a possible D gene (5 bases). The TCR was taken from a man under 40 with chronic hepatitis C. The CDR3 here is CAQPGPGPGNTIYF. CDR3 in DNA: TGTGCACAACCGGGACCGGGACCTGGAAACACCATATATTTT.